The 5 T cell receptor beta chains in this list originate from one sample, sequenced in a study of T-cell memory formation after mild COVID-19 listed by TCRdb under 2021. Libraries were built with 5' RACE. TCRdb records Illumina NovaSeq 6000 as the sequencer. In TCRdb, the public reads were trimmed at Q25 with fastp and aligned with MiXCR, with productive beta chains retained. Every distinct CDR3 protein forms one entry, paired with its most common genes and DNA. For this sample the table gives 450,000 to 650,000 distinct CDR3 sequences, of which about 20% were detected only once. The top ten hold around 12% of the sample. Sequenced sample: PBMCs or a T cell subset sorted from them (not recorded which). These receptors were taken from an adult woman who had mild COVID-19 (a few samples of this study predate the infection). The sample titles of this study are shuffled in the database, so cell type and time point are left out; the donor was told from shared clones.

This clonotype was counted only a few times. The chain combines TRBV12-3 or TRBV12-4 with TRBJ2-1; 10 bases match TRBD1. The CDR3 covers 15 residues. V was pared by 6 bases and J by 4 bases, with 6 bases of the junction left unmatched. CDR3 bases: TGTGCCAGCAGACCCGGGACAGGGGCTTACAATGAGCAGTTCTTC. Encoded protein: CASRPGTGAYNEQFF.

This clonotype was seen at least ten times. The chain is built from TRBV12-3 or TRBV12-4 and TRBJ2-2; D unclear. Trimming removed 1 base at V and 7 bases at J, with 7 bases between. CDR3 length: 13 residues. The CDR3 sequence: CASSLVGSGELFF. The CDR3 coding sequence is TGTGCCAGCAGTTTAGTTGGCAGCGGGGAGCTGTTTTTT.

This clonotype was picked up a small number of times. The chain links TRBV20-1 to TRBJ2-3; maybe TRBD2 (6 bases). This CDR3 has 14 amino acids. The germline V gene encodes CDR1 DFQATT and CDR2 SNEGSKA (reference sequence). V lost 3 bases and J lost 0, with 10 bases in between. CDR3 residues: CSASEEGSTDTQYF. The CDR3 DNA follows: TGCAGTGCTAGTGAGGAGGGTAGCACAGATACGCAGTATTTT.

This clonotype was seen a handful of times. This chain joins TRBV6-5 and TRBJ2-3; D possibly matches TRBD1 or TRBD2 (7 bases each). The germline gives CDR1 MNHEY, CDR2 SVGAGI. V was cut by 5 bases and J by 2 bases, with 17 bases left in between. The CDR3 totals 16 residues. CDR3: CASSHDPGGATDTQYF. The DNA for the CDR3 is TGTGCCAGCAGTCATGATCCAGGGGGGGCCACAGATACGCAGTATTTT.

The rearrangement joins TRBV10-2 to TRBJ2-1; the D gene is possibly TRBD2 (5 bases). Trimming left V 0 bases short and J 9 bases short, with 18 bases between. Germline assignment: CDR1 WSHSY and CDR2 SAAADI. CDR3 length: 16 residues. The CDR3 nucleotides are TGCGCCAGCAGTGAGTCGTCGTATATAGAGGGTGGTGAGCAGTTCTTC. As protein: CASSESSYIEGGEQFF.